This T cell receptor (beta chain) appears in the sequencing data of a study of vaccination and CD4 T cells after COVID-19. The germline gives CDR1 LGHNA, CDR2 YSLEER. The CDR3 sequence is 16 residues long. With 0 bases removed from V and 0 bases from J, the gap between germline ends came to 12 bases. The treatment was: approximately nine-day PBMC culture with coronavirus spike peptide pools or control peptides (ViraFEST assay). TCR sequencing followed the expansion of antigen-specific T cells with peptide pools in ViraFEST. Note on this clonotype: What it binds is not known.

Oncomine TCR Beta short-read sequencing was applied to DNA from cultured CD4+ T cells. MiXCR, applied by TCRdb to the PCR reads, yields one record per CDR3 protein. The sample includes around 11,000 distinct CDR3 sequences, about 38% of them seen just once. The clonotype comes from a human donor who had recovered from COVID-19. Sequences were derived from CD4+ T cells from blood, cultured in vitro, sampled after SARS-CoV-2 vaccination. J is TRBJ2-7 and V is TRBV4-3; D is undetermined. The CDR3 protein is CASSQDWASLSYEQYF. CDR3 DNA: TGCGCCAGCAGCCAAGACTGGGCTAGTCTCTCCTACGAGCAGTACTTC.